A selection of T cell receptor beta chains follows, all from one sample in a study of spatial heterogeneity in lung cancer. TCRdb reprocessed the 5' RACE reads via MiXCR and lists one record per CDR3 protein. The sample comprises roughly 6,900 distinct CDR3 sequences, approximately 5% of which are singletons, and around 8% rests with the top ten. The sequencing here drew on normal lung tissue next to the tumor, taken at surgery. The source of these receptors is a female donor with early-stage non-small cell lung cancer. Both conserved end residues are part of each CDR3. A D gene is named only where the DNA matches it firmly. Sizes are listed as once, few or many counts, or a class when the clone is expanded.

j_gene: TRBJ2-1; abundance: many; d_gene: NA; v_gene: TRBV10-3; CDR3aa: CAISGVRHGGNNEQFF; CDR3nt: TGTGCCATCAGTGGGGTTAGGCATGGGGGAAACAATGAGCAGTTCTTC
j_gene: TRBJ2-3; abundance: many; d_gene: TRBD1; v_gene: TRBV29-1; CDR3aa: CSVVRTGSDTQYF; CDR3nt: TGCAGCGTTGTTCGGACAGGGTCAGATACGCAGTATTTT
j_gene: TRBJ2-4; abundance: medium-sized; d_gene: TRBD1; v_gene: TRBV12-3/TRBV12-4; CDR3aa: CASSSGTGGANIQYF; CDR3nt: TGTGCCAGCAGTTCCGGGACAGGGGGCGCGAACATTCAGTACTTC
j_gene: TRBJ2-4; abundance: many; d_gene: TRBD1; v_gene: TRBV5-4; CDR3aa: CASSLGDRSIQYF; CDR3nt: TGTGCCAGCAGCTTGGGGGACAGATCCATTCAGTACTTC
j_gene: TRBJ1-1; abundance: medium-sized; d_gene: NA; v_gene: TRBV29-1; CDR3aa: CSVEVGAYATEAFF; CDR3nt: TGCAGCGTTGAAGTTGGGGCTTACGCCACTGAAGCTTTCTTT
j_gene: TRBJ2-1; abundance: many; d_gene: NA; v_gene: TRBV21-1; CDR3aa: CASSKPGFGIKGEGPQFF; CDR3nt: TGTGCCAGCAGCAAGCCTGGTTTCGGAATTAAGGGGGAGGGCCCTCAGTTCTTC
j_gene: TRBJ2-1; abundance: many; d_gene: TRBD2; v_gene: TRBV7-6; CDR3aa: CASSLRAGDNEQFF; CDR3nt: TGTGCCAGCAGCTTAAGGGCGGGGGACAATGAGCAGTTCTTC
j_gene: TRBJ1-2; abundance: medium-sized; d_gene: TRBD1; v_gene: TRBV7-9; CDR3aa: CASVGTGNYGYTF; CDR3nt: TGTGCCAGCGTGGGGACAGGGAACTATGGCTACACCTTC
j_gene: TRBJ2-7; abundance: medium-sized; d_gene: TRBD2; v_gene: TRBV5-1; CDR3aa: CASSLERGTYEQYF; CDR3nt: TGCGCCAGCAGCTTGGAGCGGGGAACCTACGAGCAGTACTTC
j_gene: TRBJ2-7; abundance: medium-sized; d_gene: TRBD1; v_gene: TRBV6-2/TRBV6-3; CDR3aa: CATSGTGAYEQYF; CDR3nt: TGTGCCACCTCCGGGACAGGGGCCTACGAGCAGTACTTC
j_gene: TRBJ2-7; abundance: medium-sized; d_gene: NA; v_gene: TRBV5-1; CDR3aa: CASSSEGISNYEQYF; CDR3nt: TGCGCCAGCAGCTCTGAGGGAATCTCTAACTACGAGCAGTACTTC
j_gene: TRBJ2-7; abundance: few; d_gene: TRBD2; v_gene: TRBV12-3/TRBV12-4; CDR3aa: CASSRLAGGEQYF; CDR3nt: TGTGCCAGCAGTAGGCTAGCGGGAGGCGAGCAGTACTTC
j_gene: TRBJ2-2; abundance: medium-sized; d_gene: NA; v_gene: TRBV27; CDR3aa: CASRFSLRTGELFF; CDR3nt: TGTGCCAGCAGATTTTCGCTGAGGACCGGGGAGCTGTTTTTT
j_gene: TRBJ2-7; abundance: many; d_gene: NA; v_gene: TRBV6-2/TRBV6-3; CDR3aa: CASSYMRSSSYEQYF; CDR3nt: TGTGCCAGCAGTTACATGAGGTCAAGCTCCTACGAGCAGTACTTC
j_gene: TRBJ2-7; abundance: medium-sized; d_gene: TRBD1; v_gene: TRBV6-2/TRBV6-3; CDR3aa: CASSYAPGQGGDEQYF; CDR3nt: TGTGCCAGCAGTTACGCCCCGGGACAGGGGGGTGACGAGCAGTACTTC
j_gene: TRBJ2-1; abundance: many; d_gene: TRBD2; v_gene: TRBV7-2; CDR3aa: CASSLDPTSGTYNEQFF; CDR3nt: TGTGCCAGCAGCTTAGACCCTACTAGCGGGACTTACAATGAGCAGTTCTTC
j_gene: TRBJ2-1; abundance: medium-sized; d_gene: NA; v_gene: TRBV12-3/TRBV12-4; CDR3aa: CASSSGLNEQFF; CDR3nt: TGTGCCAGCAGTTCGGGGCTGAATGAGCAGTTCTTC
j_gene: TRBJ1-5; abundance: medium-sized; d_gene: TRBD1; v_gene: TRBV20-1; CDR3aa: CSARDSGNQPQHF; CDR3nt: TGCAGTGCAAGGGACAGCGGAAATCAGCCCCAGCATTTT
j_gene: TRBJ1-2; abundance: many; d_gene: NA; v_gene: TRBV29-1; CDR3aa: CSSWAGPGYGYTF; CDR3nt: TGCAGTTCGTGGGCAGGGCCTGGCTATGGCTACACCTTC
j_gene: TRBJ2-7; abundance: medium-sized; d_gene: NA; v_gene: TRBV20-1; CDR3aa: CSASRPRGLRNEQYF; CDR3nt: TGCAGTGCTAGTCGACCTCGCGGCCTACGAAACGAGCAGTACTTC
j_gene: TRBJ2-3; abundance: medium-sized; d_gene: NA; v_gene: TRBV11-2; CDR3aa: CASSLDMRDTQYF; CDR3nt: TGTGCCAGCAGCTTAGATATGAGAGATACGCAGTATTTT
j_gene: TRBJ2-1; abundance: many; d_gene: NA; v_gene: TRBV6-4; CDR3aa: CASSDGDNPYNEQFF; CDR3nt: TGTGCCAGCAGTGACGGGGACAATCCTTACAATGAGCAGTTCTTC
j_gene: TRBJ2-1; abundance: many; d_gene: TRBD2; v_gene: TRBV2; CDR3aa: CASSDLGLAKNEQFF; CDR3nt: TGTGCCAGCAGTGATTTGGGACTAGCGAAAAATGAGCAGTTCTTC
j_gene: TRBJ2-1; abundance: many; d_gene: TRBD1; v_gene: TRBV9; CDR3aa: CASSVRFWTGAGNEQFF; CDR3nt: TGTGCCAGCAGCGTAAGGTTTTGGACAGGGGCGGGCAATGAGCAGTTCTTC
j_gene: TRBJ1-1; abundance: many; d_gene: NA; v_gene: TRBV29-1; CDR3aa: CSVPEGTEAFF; CDR3nt: TGCAGCGTCCCTGAGGGGACTGAAGCTTTCTTT
j_gene: TRBJ2-2; abundance: medium-sized; d_gene: NA; v_gene: TRBV5-1; CDR3aa: CASSLGSADTGELFF; CDR3nt: TGCGCCAGCAGCTTGGGCTCGGCAGATACCGGGGAGCTGTTTTTT
j_gene: TRBJ1-1; abundance: many; d_gene: NA; v_gene: TRBV18; CDR3aa: CASSGQKNTEAFF; CDR3nt: TGTGCCAGCTCAGGGCAAAAGAACACTGAAGCTTTCTTT
j_gene: TRBJ2-3; abundance: medium-sized; d_gene: TRBD2; v_gene: TRBV20-1; CDR3aa: CSAIAGVTDTQYF; CDR3nt: TGCAGTGCTATAGCGGGAGTCACAGATACGCAGTATTTT
j_gene: TRBJ2-3; abundance: medium-sized; d_gene: NA; v_gene: TRBV20-1; CDR3aa: CSATSRAQRTDTQYF; CDR3nt: TGCAGTGCTACCAGCCGGGCCCAAAGGACAGATACGCAGTATTTT
j_gene: TRBJ2-1; abundance: few; d_gene: NA; v_gene: TRBV27; CDR3aa: CASSPTVDYRKFF; CDR3nt: TGTGCCAGCAGCCCTACCGTCGACTACCGGAAGTTCTTC
j_gene: TRBJ2-1; abundance: large; d_gene: TRBD1; v_gene: TRBV29-1; CDR3aa: CSVKNAGQGAGEQFF; CDR3nt: TGCAGCGTCAAAAACGCGGGACAGGGGGCGGGGGAGCAGTTCTTC
j_gene: TRBJ1-5; abundance: medium-sized; d_gene: NA; v_gene: TRBV21-1; CDR3aa: CASSKGEVTGRSQPQHF; CDR3nt: TGTGCCAGCAGCAAAGGAGAGGTGACAGGGCGAAGTCAGCCCCAGCATTTT